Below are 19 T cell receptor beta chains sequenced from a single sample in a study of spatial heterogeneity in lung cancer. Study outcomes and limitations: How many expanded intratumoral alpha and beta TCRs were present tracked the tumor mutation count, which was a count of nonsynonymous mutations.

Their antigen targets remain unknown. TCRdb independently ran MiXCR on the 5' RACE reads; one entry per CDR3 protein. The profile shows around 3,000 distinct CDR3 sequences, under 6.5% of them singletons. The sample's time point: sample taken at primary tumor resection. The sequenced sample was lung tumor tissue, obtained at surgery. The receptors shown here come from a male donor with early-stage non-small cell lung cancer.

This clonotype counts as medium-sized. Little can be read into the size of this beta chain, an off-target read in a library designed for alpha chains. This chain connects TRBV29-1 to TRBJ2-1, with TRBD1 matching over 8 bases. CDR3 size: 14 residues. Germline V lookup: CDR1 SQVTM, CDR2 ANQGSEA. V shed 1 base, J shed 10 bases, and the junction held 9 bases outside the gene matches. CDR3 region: CSVEGTGIAGEQFF. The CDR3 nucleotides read TGCAGCGTTGAAGGGACAGGGATCGCTGGGGAGCAGTTCTTC.

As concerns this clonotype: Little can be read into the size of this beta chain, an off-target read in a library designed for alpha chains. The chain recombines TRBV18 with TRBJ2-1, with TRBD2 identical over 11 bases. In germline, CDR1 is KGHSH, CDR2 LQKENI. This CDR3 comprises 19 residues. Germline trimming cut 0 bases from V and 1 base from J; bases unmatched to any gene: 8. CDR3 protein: CASSPPGQGLADSYNEQFF. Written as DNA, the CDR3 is TGTGCCAGCTCACCACCCGGCCAGGGACTAGCGGATTCCTACAATGAGCAGTTCTTC.

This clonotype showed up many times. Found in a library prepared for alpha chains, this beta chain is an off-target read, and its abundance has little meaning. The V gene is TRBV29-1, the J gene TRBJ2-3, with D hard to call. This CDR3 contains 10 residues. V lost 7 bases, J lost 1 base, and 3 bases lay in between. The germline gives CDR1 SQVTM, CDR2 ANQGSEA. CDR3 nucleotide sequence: TGCAGCGCCGGCACAGATACGCAGTATTTT. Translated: CSAGTDTQYF.

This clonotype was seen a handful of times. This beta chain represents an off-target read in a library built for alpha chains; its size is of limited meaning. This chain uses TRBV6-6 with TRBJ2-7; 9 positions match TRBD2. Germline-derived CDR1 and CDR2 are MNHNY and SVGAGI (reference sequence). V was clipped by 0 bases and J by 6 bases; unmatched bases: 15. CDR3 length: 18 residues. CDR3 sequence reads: CASSYSPPIAGAFSEQYF. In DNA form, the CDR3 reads TGTGCCAGCAGTTACTCTCCCCCCATAGCGGGGGCGTTTTCCGAGCAGTACTTC.

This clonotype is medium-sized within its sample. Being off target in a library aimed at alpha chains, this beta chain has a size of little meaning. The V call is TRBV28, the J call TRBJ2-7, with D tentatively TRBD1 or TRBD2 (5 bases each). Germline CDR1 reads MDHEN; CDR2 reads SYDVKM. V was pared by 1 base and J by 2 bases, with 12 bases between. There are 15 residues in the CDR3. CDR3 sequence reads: CASSLYRGTTYEQYF. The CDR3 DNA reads TGTGCCAGCAGTTTATATCGGGGCACTACCTACGAGCAGTACTTC.

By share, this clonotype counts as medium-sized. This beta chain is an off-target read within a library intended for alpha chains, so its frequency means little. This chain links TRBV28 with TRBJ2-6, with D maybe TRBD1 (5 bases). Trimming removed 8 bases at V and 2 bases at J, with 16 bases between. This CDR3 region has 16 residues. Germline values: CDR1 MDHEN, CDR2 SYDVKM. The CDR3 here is CASAGMVHTGANVLTF. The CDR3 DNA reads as TGTGCCAGCGCAGGGATGGTTCATACTGGGGCCAACGTCCTGACTTTC.

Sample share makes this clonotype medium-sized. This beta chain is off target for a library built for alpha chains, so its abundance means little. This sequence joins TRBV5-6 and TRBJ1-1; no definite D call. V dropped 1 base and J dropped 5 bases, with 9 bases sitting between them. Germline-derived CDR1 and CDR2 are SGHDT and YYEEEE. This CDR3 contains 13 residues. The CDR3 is CASSLWQVTEAFF. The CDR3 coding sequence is TGTGCCAGCAGCTTGTGGCAGGTAACTGAAGCTTTCTTT.

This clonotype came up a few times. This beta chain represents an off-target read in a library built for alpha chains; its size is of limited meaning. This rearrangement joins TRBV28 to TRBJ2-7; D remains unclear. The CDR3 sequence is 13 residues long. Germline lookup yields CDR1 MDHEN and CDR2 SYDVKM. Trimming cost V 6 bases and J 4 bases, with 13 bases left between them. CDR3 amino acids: CASRTTSIYEQYF. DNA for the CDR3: TGTGCCAGCAGGACGACGTCTATTTACGAGCAGTACTTC.

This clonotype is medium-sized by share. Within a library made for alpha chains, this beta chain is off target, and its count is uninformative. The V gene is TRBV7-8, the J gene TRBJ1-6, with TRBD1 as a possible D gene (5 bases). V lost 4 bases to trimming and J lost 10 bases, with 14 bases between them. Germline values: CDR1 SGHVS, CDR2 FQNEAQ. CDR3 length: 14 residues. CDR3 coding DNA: TGTGCCAGCAGCTCCACCGAGGGGCGGTCACCCCTCCACTTT. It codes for CASSSTEGRSPLHF.

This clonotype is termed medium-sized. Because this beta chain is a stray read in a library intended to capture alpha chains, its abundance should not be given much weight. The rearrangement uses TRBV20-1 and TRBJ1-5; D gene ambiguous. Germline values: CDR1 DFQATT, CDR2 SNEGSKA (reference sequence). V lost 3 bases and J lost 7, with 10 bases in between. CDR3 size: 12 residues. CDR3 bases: TGCAGTGCTAGCCTAGTTCACCAGCCCCAGCATTTT. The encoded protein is CSASLVHQPQHF.

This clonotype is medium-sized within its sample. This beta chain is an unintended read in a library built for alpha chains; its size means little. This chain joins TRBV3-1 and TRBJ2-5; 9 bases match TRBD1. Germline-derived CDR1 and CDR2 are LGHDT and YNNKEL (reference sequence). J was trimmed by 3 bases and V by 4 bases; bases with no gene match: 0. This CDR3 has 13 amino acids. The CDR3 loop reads CASSRTGEETQYF. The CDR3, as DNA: TGTGCCAGCAGCCGGACAGGGGAAGAGACCCAGTACTTC.

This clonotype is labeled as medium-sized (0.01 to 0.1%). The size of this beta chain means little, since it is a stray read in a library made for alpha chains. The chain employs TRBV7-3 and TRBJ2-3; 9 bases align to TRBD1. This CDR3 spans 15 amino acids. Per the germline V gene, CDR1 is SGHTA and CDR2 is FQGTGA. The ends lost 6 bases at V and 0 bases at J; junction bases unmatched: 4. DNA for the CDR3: TGTGCCAGCAGGCCGACAGGGGGGAGCACAGATACGCAGTATTTT. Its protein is CASRPTGGSTDTQYF.

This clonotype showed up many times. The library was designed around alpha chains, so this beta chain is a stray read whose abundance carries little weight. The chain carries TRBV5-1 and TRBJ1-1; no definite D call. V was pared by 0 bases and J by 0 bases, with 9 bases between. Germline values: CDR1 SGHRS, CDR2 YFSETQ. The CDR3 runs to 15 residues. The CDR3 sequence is CASSLAARMNTEAFF. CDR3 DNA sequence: TGCGCCAGCAGCTTGGCGGCTCGGATGAACACTGAAGCTTTCTTT.

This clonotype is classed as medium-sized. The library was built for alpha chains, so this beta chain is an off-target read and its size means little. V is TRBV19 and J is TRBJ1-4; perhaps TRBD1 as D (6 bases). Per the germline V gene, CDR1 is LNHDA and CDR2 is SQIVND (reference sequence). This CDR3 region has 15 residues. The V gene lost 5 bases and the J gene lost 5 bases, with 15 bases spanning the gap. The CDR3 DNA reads TGTGCCAGTAGTCCCCGGGACACCAGAAATGAAAAACTGTTTTTT. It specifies CASSPRDTRNEKLFF.

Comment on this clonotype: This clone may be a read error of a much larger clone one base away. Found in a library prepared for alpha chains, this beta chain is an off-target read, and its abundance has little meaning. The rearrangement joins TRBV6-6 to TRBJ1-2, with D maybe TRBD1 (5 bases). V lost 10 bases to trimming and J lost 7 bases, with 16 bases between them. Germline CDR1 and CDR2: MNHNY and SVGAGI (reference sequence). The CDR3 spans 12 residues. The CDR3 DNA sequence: TGTGCCATCCGGATAGGGGTATTTGGCTACACCTTC. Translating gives CAIRIGVFGYTF.

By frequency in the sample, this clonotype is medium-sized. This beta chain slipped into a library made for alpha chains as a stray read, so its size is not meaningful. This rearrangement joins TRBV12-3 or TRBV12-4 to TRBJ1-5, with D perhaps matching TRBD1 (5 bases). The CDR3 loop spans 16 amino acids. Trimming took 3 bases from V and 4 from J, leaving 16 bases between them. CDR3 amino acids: CASSLGAGGGNQPQHF. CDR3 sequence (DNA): TGTGCCAGCAGTTTGGGAGCCGGGGGTGGGAATCAGCCCCAGCATTTT.

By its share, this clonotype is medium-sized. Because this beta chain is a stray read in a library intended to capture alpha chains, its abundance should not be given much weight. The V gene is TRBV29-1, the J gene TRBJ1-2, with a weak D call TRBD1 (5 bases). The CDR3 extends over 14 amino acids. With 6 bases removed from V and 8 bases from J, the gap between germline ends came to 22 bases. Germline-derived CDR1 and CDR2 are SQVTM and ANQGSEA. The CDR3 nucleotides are TGCAGCGTCAGAGGTACCGGGGCCCTGAAAGGCTACACCTTC. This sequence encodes CSVRGTGALKGYTF.

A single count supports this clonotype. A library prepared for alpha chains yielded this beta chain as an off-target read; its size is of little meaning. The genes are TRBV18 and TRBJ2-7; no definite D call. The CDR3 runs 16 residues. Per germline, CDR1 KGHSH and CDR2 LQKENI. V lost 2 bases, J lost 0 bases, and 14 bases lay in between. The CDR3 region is CASSPIQRLSSYEQYF. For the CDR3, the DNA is TGTGCCAGCTCACCAATTCAGCGCCTGAGCTCCTACGAGCAGTACTTC.

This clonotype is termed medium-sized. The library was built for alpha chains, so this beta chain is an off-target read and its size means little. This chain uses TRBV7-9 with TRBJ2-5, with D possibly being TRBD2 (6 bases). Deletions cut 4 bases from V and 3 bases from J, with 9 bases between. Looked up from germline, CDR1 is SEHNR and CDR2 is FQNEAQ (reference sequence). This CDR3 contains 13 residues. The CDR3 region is CASSSSGEETQYF. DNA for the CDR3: TGTGCCAGCAGCTCCTCGGGGGAAGAGACCCAGTACTTC.